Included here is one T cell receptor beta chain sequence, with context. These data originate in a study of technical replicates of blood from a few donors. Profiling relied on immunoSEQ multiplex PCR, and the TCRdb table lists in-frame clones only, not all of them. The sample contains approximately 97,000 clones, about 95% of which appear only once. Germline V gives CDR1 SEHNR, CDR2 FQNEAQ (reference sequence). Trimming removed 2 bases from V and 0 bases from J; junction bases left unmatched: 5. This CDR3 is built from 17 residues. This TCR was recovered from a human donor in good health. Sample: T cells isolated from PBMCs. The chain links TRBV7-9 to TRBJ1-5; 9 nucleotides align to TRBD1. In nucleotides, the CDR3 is TGTGCCAGCAGCTTACCCGGGGGACAGGGTAGCAATCAGCCCCAGCATTTT. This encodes CASSLPGGQGSNQPQHF. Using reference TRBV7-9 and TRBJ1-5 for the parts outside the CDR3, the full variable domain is DTGVSQNPRHKITKRGQNVTFRCDPISEHNRLYWYRQTLGQGPEFLTYFQNEAQLEKSRLLSDRFSAERPKGSFSTLEIQRTEQGDSAMYLCASSLPGGQGSNQPQHFGDGTRLSIL.